These 8 T cell receptor beta chains were sequenced from one sample in a study of blood T cell repertoires in COVID-19. TCRdb's copy holds only in-frame clones and misses some; the assay was immunoSEQ multiplex PCR. The sample includes about 120,000 clones, roughly 80% seen only once; the top ten take around 5.5%. The sample was peripheral blood. The receptor set was obtained from a man between 60 and 70 years old with acute or convalescent COVID-19.

The chain employs TRBV27 and TRBJ1-5; 7 nucleotides match TRBD1. CDR1 MNHEY and CDR2 SMNVEV come from the germline V gene (reference sequence). This CDR3 is 13 amino acids long. J gave up 3 bases and V 8 bases, and 4 bases lay outside the gene matches. DNA of the CDR3: TGTGCCAGCCGGGGACAGCCCAATCAGCCCCAGCATTTT. Encoded protein: CASRGQPNQPQHF.

The CDR3 DNA is TGTGCCTGGAGTGTACCCACAAAGACATCTGGATATGGCTACACCTTC. It specifies CAWSVPTKTSGYGYTF. The rearrangement links TRBV30 to TRBJ1-2; D remains unclear. CDR3 length: 16 amino acids. CDR1 and CDR2 (germline): GTSNPN, SVGIG (reference sequence). Trimming shortened V by 0 bases and J by 5 bases, and 19 bases separated the two germline ends.

This clone was picked up a small number of times. The chain uses TRBV10-3 and TRBJ1-1; 7 nucleotides match TRBD1. V lost 0 bases to trimming and J lost 8 bases; unmatched junction nucleotides: 6. Germline lookup yields CDR1 ENHRY and CDR2 SYGVKD. This CDR3 has 14 amino acids. The CDR3 region has the DNA TGTGCCATCAGTGAGTCAGGGGGCGCCCCCGAAGCTTTCTTT. Translation: CAISESGGAPEAFF.

The chain has TRBV4-1 and TRBJ2-7, with 12 bases lining up with TRBD2. The V gene end was trimmed by 4 bases and the J gene end by 6 bases; junction bases not matched to a gene: 13. Germline V gene sequence: CDR1 MGHRA, CDR2 YSYEKL. CDR3 length equals 17 residues. The CDR3: CASSLRLAGVGVSEQYF. The CDR3 DNA reads TGCGCCAGCAGCCTTCGACTAGCGGGAGTTGGGGTTTCCGAGCAGTACTTC.

The V call is TRBV30, the J call TRBJ1-3; perhaps TRBD1 as D (6 bases). From germline, CDR1 is GTSNPN and CDR2 SVGIG (reference sequence). Trimming pared 0 bases from V and 1 base from J, leaving 13 bases between. The CDR3 consists of 16 residues. In nucleotides, the CDR3 is TGTGCCTGGAGTGTACTGCGGGGGGCTTCTGGAAACACCATATATTTT. It yields the protein CAWSVLRGASGNTIYF.

The V gene is TRBV6-5, the J gene TRBJ2-7, with 13 positions matching TRBD2. Germline lookup yields CDR1 MNHEY and CDR2 SVGAGI. There are 15 residues in the CDR3. Trimming at V came to 5 bases and at J to 9 bases, leaving 10 bases not matched to a gene. The CDR3 DNA is TGTGCCAGCAGTCCCCCGGGACTAGCGGGACATGGGCAGTACTTC. This translates into CASSPPGLAGHGQYF.

The chain links TRBV28 to TRBJ2-7; D is possibly TRBD2 (6 bases). The CDR3 loop spans 11 amino acids. CDR1 is MDHEN, CDR2 SYDVKM, per germline. Trimming took 6 bases from V and 6 from J, leaving 9 bases between them. This CDR3 reads CASRGRGEQYF. The CDR3 DNA reads as TGTGCCAGCAGGGGGCGGGGCGAGCAGTACTTC.

The chain is built from TRBV2 and TRBJ1-6; 12 bases are shared with TRBD1. The CDR3 covers 15 residues. Losses at the gene ends were 6 bases for V and 9 bases for J; bases not matched to a gene: 6. The germline gives CDR1 SNHLY, CDR2 FYNNEI. In DNA form, the CDR3 reads TGTGCCAGCAGCCAGGGGACAGGGGGCGTTTCACCCCTCCACTTT. Translating it yields CASSQGTGGVSPLHF.